This entry features one T cell receptor beta chain sequence. This entry comes from a study of post-analysis software for immune sequencing data. About the study: The disease courses spanned relapsing-remitting, secondary progressive and progressive-relapsing forms of multiple sclerosis.

The authors incorporated unique molecular identifiers into the TCR beta cDNA libraries. TCRdb re-called the PCR reads with MiXCR, one entry per CDR3 protein. The sample gives 400,000 to 500,000 distinct CDR3 sequences, 35% to 45% of which show up once; 7.5% to 8.5% is in the top ten. Input material: blood. The source is a girl aged 2 to 9 with multiple sclerosis.

CDR3 in amino acids: CASSFGTSINEQFF. As DNA, the CDR3 is TGTGCCAGCAGCTTCGGGACTAGTATTAATGAGCAGTTCTTC. V and J are TRBV7-2 and TRBJ2-1; 8 nucleotides line up with TRBD2. CDR3 length: 14 amino acids. Germline CDR1 reads SGHTA; CDR2 reads FQGNSA. Unmatched junction bases numbered 5, after V lost 3 bases and J lost 7 bases.